Below, one T cell receptor (beta chain) is given with its context. The data derive from a study of shared clonotypes between healthy human individuals. Profiled with immunoSEQ multiplex PCR; TCRdb holds only in-frame clones, not every one. The sample contains under 850,000 clones, about two thirds of which appear only once. The CDR3 length is 12 residues. The V end lost 4 bases, the J end lost 7 bases, and 9 bases lay between the germline ends. Germline V CDR1 and CDR2: SGHDT, YYEEEE. The sequence was obtained from a woman aged 25-40 years in good health. The rearrangement uses TRBV5-6 and TRBJ2-1; D ambiguous. The specimen was memory CD4+ T cells sorted from blood. As for subset: CD45RA-negative fraction. This chain's CDR3 is CASSQPPNEQFF. In DNA, the CDR3 is TGTGCCAGCAGCCAGCCCCCAAATGAGCAGTTCTTC.